The TCR beta chain described here comes from a study of blood T cell repertoires in COVID-19. At the level of the study: Specimens from acute and convalescent COVID-19 originated in the United States, Italy and Spain.

The CDR3 has 17 residues. Per germline, CDR1 SGHDT and CDR2 YYEEEE. The ends lost 1 base at V and 6 bases at J; junction bases unmatched: 8. Some clones are missing from TCRdb's copy, which holds only in-frame ones; the method was immunoSEQ multiplex PCR. Of 200,000 to 250,000 clones in the sample, roughly 90% were seen once. J is TRBJ2-2 and V is TRBV5-6, with 11 bases aligning to TRBD2. The clonotype comes from a man in his sixties with COVID-19, enrolled during active disease. Specimen: peripheral blood. The CDR3 DNA follows: TGTGCCAGCAGCTTGACTAGCGGGAGATTTCGCCCCGGGGAGCTGTTTTTT. This codes for CASSLTSGRFRPGELFF.